The T cell receptor (beta chain) under discussion was sequenced for a study of T cells in Graves' hyperthyroidism and ophthalmopathy. CDR1 is SGHVS and CDR2 is FNYEAQ in the germline V gene. V was shortened by 1 base and J by 7 bases, with 14 bases between the two germline ends. CDR3 length equals 14 residues. Amplification of TCR beta CDR3 regions was performed using RNA transcripts as template. Using the HTBI primer set, a first-round RT-PCR was run on the TCR CDR3. TCRdb re-derived calls from the multiplex PCR reads in MiXCR, one entry per CDR3 protein. Of about 350,000 distinct CDR3 sequences listed, approximately 13% are singletons. Study-wide findings and caveats: Ophthalmopathy and stable hyperthyroidism were told apart by a 13 V-J model. The model predicted ophthalmopathy a median roughly six months before onset.

A note on this clonotype: Its antigen is not known.

This clonotype was obtained from a woman between 40 and 55 years old with Graves' ophthalmopathy. The sample taken for sequencing was blood. The rearrangement joins TRBV7-6 to TRBJ2-7; TRBD1 might be the D (6 bases). The CDR3: CASSLDLGQGEQYF. CDR3 in DNA: TGTGCCAGCAGCTTAGACTTGGGACAAGGGGAGCAGTACTTC.